The present T cell receptor beta chain was sequenced within a study of T cells after yellow fever vaccination. Looking at the study overall: Preparation used SMART-Seq v4 Ultra Low Input for the low-cell-number fractions.

The table lists this clonotype with a few counts. Its antigen is not identified. TCRdb reprocessed the 5' RACE reads via MiXCR and lists one record per CDR3 protein. The table records under 700,000 distinct CDR3 sequences, roughly 17% of them present only once. The V end was cut by 8 bases, the J end by 1 base, with 8 bases between. The CDR3 is made up of 13 amino acids. Germline V gene lookup returns CDR1 MNHEY and CDR2 SVGEGT. Study findings and constraints: CD4 and CD8 compartments shared a small share of clonotypes. Abundant clonotypes from the bulk population could have been carried over as contaminants into FACS-sorted repertoires.

The sample in question was PBMCs, obtained about 5 days after the first yellow fever vaccination. This chain joins TRBV6-2 or TRBV6-3 and TRBJ2-2, with D unresolved. This receptor was obtained from a man aged 18 to 30 who received the YFV17D yellow fever vaccine. CDR3 DNA sequence: TGTGCCAGCGACCATAGGAACACCGGGGAGCTGTTTTTT. This encodes CASDHRNTGELFF.